What follows are 12 T cell receptor beta chains derived from one specimen sequenced in a study of lymphopenia after photon versus proton radiotherapy. TCRdb keeps only in-frame clones here, not all; method: immunoSEQ multiplex PCR. The sample shows tens of thousands of clones, 75% to 90% of them seen only once. Here the sequenced sample was peripheral blood, taken from a patient treated with proton-based radiotherapy. The receptor source for this set is a woman aged 70-85 years with pancreatic cancer. Some clones in this sample may be carry-over from other donors' samples.

V usage is TRBV29-1 and J usage is TRBJ2-7, with 9 bases identical to TRBD2. CDR1 and CDR2 (germline): SQVTM, ANQGSEA. V lost 0 bases, J lost 0 bases, and 9 bases stayed unmatched. This CDR3 contains 17 residues. The CDR3 loop is CSVEDRMTSGSSYEQYF. For the CDR3, the DNA is TGCAGCGTTGAAGATCGCATGACTAGCGGTTCCTCCTACGAGCAGTACTTC.

This chain joins TRBV5-1 and TRBJ1-1, with D hard to call. The V end lost 0 bases, the J end lost 2 bases, and 11 bases lay between the germline ends. The CDR3 totals 15 residues. Germline V lookup: CDR1 SGHRS, CDR2 YFSETQ. Written as DNA, the CDR3 is TGCGCCAGCAGCTTGGAAGGGTATGGAAACACTGAAGCTTTCTTT. As protein: CASSLEGYGNTEAFF.

The chain recombines TRBV27 with TRBJ2-1; TRBD2 is a possible D gene (6 bases). This CDR3 has 12 residues. Germline loops: CDR1 MNHEY, CDR2 SMNVEV (reference sequence). The V and J ends lost 4 bases and 7 bases respectively, with 8 bases between them. For the CDR3, the DNA is TGTGCCAGCAGTTCCGGGGGAAATGAGCAGTTCTTC. Translation gives CASSSGGNEQFF.

V and J are TRBV2 and TRBJ2-7; the D is unclear. V shed 7 bases and J shed 1 base, with 8 bases lying between them. The CDR3 runs 12 residues. From germline, CDR1 is SNHLY and CDR2 FYNNEI. Here the CDR3 DNA reads TGTGCCAGCACCCTGAATTCCTACGAGCAGTACTTC. Its translation is CASTLNSYEQYF.

This chain links TRBV19 with TRBJ1-2; 8 bases are a match to TRBD1. The germline V gene has CDR1 LNHDA and CDR2 SQIVND (reference sequence). Trimming cost V 7 bases and J 2 bases; bases outside gene matches: 9. The CDR3 sequence is 15 residues long. CDR3 sequence: CASTNDRGANYGYTF. CDR3 sequence (DNA): TGTGCCAGTACCAACGACAGGGGCGCCAACTATGGCTACACCTTC.

The J gene is TRBJ2-7, the V gene TRBV2; no reliable D call. The ends were cut back, 2 bases at V and 0 bases at J, with 17 bases in the middle. This CDR3 has 17 residues. Germline V gene data show CDR1 as SNHLY and CDR2 as FYNNEI. CDR3 sequence reads: CASSETTPRINSYEQYF. The DNA of the CDR3 is TGTGCCAGCAGTGAAACCACCCCAAGGATCAACTCCTACGAGCAGTACTTC.

The rearrangement links TRBV30 to TRBJ1-1, with no clear D. Trimming took off 2 bases at V and 0 bases at J, with 7 bases between the two ends. CDR1 and CDR2 (germline): GTSNPN, SVGIG (reference sequence). The CDR3 extends over 13 amino acids. The CDR3 reads CAWSKGVNTEAFF. The CDR3 DNA is TGTGCCTGGAGTAAGGGAGTGAACACTGAAGCTTTCTTT.

Details on this clone: The sample has other DNA sequences that encode this CDR3 too. The CDR3 is CASSSSTGVYGYTF. CDR3 DNA sequence: TGTGCCAGCAGTTCATCGACAGGGGTGTATGGCTACACCTTC. The chain uses TRBV28 and TRBJ1-2; 8 bases match TRBD1. V dropped 4 bases and J dropped 5; count of bases not matched to a gene: 6. Germline CDR1 reads MDHEN; CDR2 reads SYDVKM. The CDR3 runs 14 residues.

This chain connects TRBV29-1 to TRBJ2-3; no firm D call. This CDR3 has 11 amino acids. Germline CDR1 SQVTM, CDR2 ANQGSEA. Deletions cut 3 bases from V and 3 bases from J, with 4 bases between. This chain's CDR3 is CSVDQTDTQYF. Here the CDR3 DNA reads TGCAGCGTTGACCAAACAGATACGCAGTATTTT.

The V call is TRBV2, the J call TRBJ1-2, with unresolved D. The CDR3 is 12 amino acids. Germline values: CDR1 SNHLY, CDR2 FYNNEI. V was pared by 5 bases and J by 4 bases, with 8 bases between. The CDR3 DNA reads as TGTGCCAGCAGTCGTTCTGGCTATGGCTACACCTTC. This translates into CASSRSGYGYTF. The full variable domain, with the rest looked up from reference TRBV2 and TRBJ1-2, is EPEVTQTPSHQVTQMGQEVILRCVPISNHLYFYWYRQILGQKVEFLVSFYNNEISEKSEIFDDQFSVERPDGSNFTLKIRSTKLEDSAMYFCASSRSGYGYTFGSGTRLTVV.

This chain connects TRBV5-6 to TRBJ2-5; D is undetermined. CDR1 SGHDT and CDR2 YYEEEE come from the germline V gene. V lost 4 bases to trimming and J lost 0 bases, with 16 bases between them. There are 16 residues in the CDR3. As DNA, the CDR3 is TGTGCCAGCAGCCTTGCCATTGACGGGTACCAAGAGACCCAGTACTTC. This encodes CASSLAIDGYQETQYF.

The J gene is TRBJ2-1, the V gene TRBV25-1; D perhaps matches TRBD1 (5 bases). This CDR3 is 16 amino acids long. Germline lookup yields CDR1 MGHDK and CDR2 SYGVNS. V lost 4 bases, J lost 1 base, and 14 bases lay in between. The DNA of the CDR3 is TGTGCCAGCAGTGGAACGACAGAGAATTCCTACAATGAGCAGTTCTTC. It yields the protein CASSGTTENSYNEQFF. The variable domain in full, with the rest retrieved from reference TRBV25-1 and TRBJ2-1, is EADIYQTPRYLVIGTGKKITLECSQTMGHDKMYWYQQDPGMELHLIHYSYGVNSTEKGDLSSESTVSRIRTEHFPLTLESARPSHTSQYLCASSGTTENSYNEQFFGPGTRLTVL.